This entry describes one T cell receptor beta chain. These data are taken from a study of blood T cell repertoires in COVID-19. Assay: immunoSEQ multiplex PCR; the TCRdb copy retains only in-frame clones and omits some. The data contain hundreds of thousands of clones, roughly 90% of them singletons. Sequences were obtained from peripheral blood. This sequence originates from a man aged 18 to 30 with COVID-19, enrolled during active disease.

The CDR3: CASSSSGRALDTQYF. CDR3 nucleotides: TGTGCCAGCAGTTCCAGCGGGAGGGCCCTTGATACGCAGTATTTT. The gene calls are TRBV3-1 (or the pseudogene TRBV3-2) and TRBJ2-3; 10 nucleotides align to TRBD2. The V segment lost 6 bases and the J segment 6 bases; nucleotides outside the gene matches: 9. Germline V CDR1 and CDR2: LGHDT, YNNKEL (reference sequence). The CDR3 has 15 residues.